The 26 T cell receptor beta chains given below trace back to one sample, sequenced in a study of shared clonotypes between healthy human individuals. This table comes from immunoSEQ multiplex PCR, and its TCRdb copy is limited to in-frame clones, with some not included. The sample yields around 700,000 clones, 60% to 75% seen once. The specimen sequenced was memory CD4+ T cells sorted from blood. Regarding subset: CD45RA-negative fraction. These receptor sequences come from a young woman in good health.

The V and J genes are TRBV4-1 and TRBJ2-7, with 7 bases lining up with TRBD1. The CDR3 totals 15 residues. The ends lost 3 bases at V and 3 bases at J; junction bases unmatched: 8. Looked up from germline, CDR1 is MGHRA and CDR2 is YSYEKL. CDR3: CASSHADREHYEQYF. The CDR3, as DNA: TGCGCCAGCAGCCATGCAGACAGGGAACACTACGAGCAGTACTTC.

The CDR3 protein is CASSFTSIQPQHF. CDR3 coding DNA: TGTGCCAGCAGCTTCACGTCTATACAGCCCCAGCATTTT. The chain recombines TRBV7-2 with TRBJ1-5, with D uncertain. Trimming pared 3 bases from V and 7 bases from J, leaving 10 bases between. Germline V gene data show CDR1 as SGHTA and CDR2 as FQGNSA. The CDR3 covers 13 residues. Full variable domain (rest looked up from reference TRBV7-2 and TRBJ1-5): GAGVSQSPSNKVTEKGKDVELRCDPISGHTALYWYRQSLGQGLEFLIYFQGNSAPDKSGLPSDRFSAERTGGSVSTLTIQRTQQEDSAVYLCASSFTSIQPQHFGDGTRLSIL.

V and J are TRBV25-1 and TRBJ2-2, with D possibly being TRBD2 (6 bases). Germline V CDR1 and CDR2: MGHDK, SYGVNS. The V gene lost 6 bases and the J gene lost 6 bases, with 14 bases spanning the gap. The CDR3 runs to 14 residues. In DNA, the CDR3 is TGTGCCAGCAGCCTCGACTCGGGAGCCGGGGAGCTGTTTTTT. Its translation: CASSLDSGAGELFF.

V gene TRBV5-5 combines with J gene TRBJ2-7; unclear D gene. The CDR3 runs to 12 residues. Germline lookup yields CDR1 SGHKS and CDR2 YYEKEE (reference sequence). Between the trimmed V and J ends, which lost 4 bases and 5 bases, there was a span of 10 bases. The CDR3 DNA reads TGTGCCAGCAGCCCCGACTTGGACGAGCAGTACTTC. This gives the protein CASSPDLDEQYF.

Only a few counts were recorded for this clone. The chain links TRBV2 to TRBJ1-5, with D possibly being TRBD1 (6 bases). Germline CDR1 SNHLY, CDR2 FYNNEI. The CDR3 has 14 amino acids. V dropped 2 bases and J dropped 7 bases, with 12 bases sitting between them. The CDR3 DNA reads as TGTGCCAGCAGTGAAAATACAGGGTCCCAGCCCCAGCATTTT. This gives the protein CASSENTGSQPQHF. The full variable domain, its missing parts supplied by reference TRBV2 and TRBJ1-5, is EPEVTQTPSHQVTQMGQEVILRCVPISNHLYFYWYRQILGQKVEFLVSFYNNEISEKSEIFDDQFSVERPDGSNFTLKIRSTKLEDSAMYFCASSENTGSQPQHFGDGTRLSIL.

The gene calls are TRBV6-4 and TRBJ1-1; no firm D call. Germline values: CDR1 MRHNA, CDR2 SNTAGT. V was clipped by 7 bases and J by 0 bases, with 9 bases between them. The CDR3 covers 13 residues. The CDR3 nucleotides are TGTGCCAGCAAACAGACCATGAACACTGAAGCTTTCTTT. Translation: CASKQTMNTEAFF.

V and J are TRBV6-1 and TRBJ2-7; 8 bases are shared with TRBD2. This CDR3 has 16 amino acids. CDR1 is MNHNS, CDR2 SASEGT, per germline. V lost 0 bases, J lost 1 base, and 5 bases stayed unmatched. CDR3 DNA: TGTGCCAGCAGTGAAGCTACTAGCGGCACTTCCTACGAGCAGTACTTC. Protein: CASSEATSGTSYEQYF.

V gene TRBV5-1 combines with J gene TRBJ2-3; no firm D call. The germline gives CDR1 SGHRS, CDR2 YFSETQ. CDR3 length: 12 residues. Trimming cost V 4 bases and J 7 bases, with 10 bases left between them. This CDR3 reads CASSEELNTQYF. CDR3 coding DNA: TGCGCCAGCAGCGAAGAACTAAATACGCAGTATTTT.

Of note for this clone: Other DNA variants within this sample encode the same CDR3. The chain uses TRBV5-1 and TRBJ2-2; D possibly matches TRBD1 or TRBD2 (5 bases each). Germline V lookup: CDR1 SGHRS, CDR2 YFSETQ. Trimming removed 2 bases at V and 0 bases at J, with 8 bases between. The CDR3 contains 15 residues. The CDR3 region has the DNA TGCGCCAGCAGCTTCGGGACGGCGAACACCGGGGAGCTGTTTTTT. Residues: CASSFGTANTGELFF.

This clone has more than one count but fewer than ten. The chain employs TRBV6-1 and TRBJ1-1; 7 bases are shared with TRBD1. Germline V gene data show CDR1 as MNHNS and CDR2 as SASEGT. The trim removed 7 bases at V and 3 bases at J, leaving 11 bases unmatched. The CDR3 extends over 15 amino acids. In nucleotides, the CDR3 is TGTGCCAGCACCCTAGGAGGGCAGGGGGACACTGAAGCTTTCTTT. Its protein is CASTLGGQGDTEAFF.

The J gene is TRBJ2-2, the V gene TRBV18; D unclear. CDR1 is KGHSH, CDR2 LQKENI, per germline. Trimming took 6 bases from V and 1 from J, leaving 9 bases between them. The CDR3 contains 14 residues. The CDR3 spells CASSRRVNTGELFF. For the CDR3, the DNA is TGTGCCAGCTCCCGGAGAGTGAACACCGGGGAGCTGTTTTTT. Variable domain in full (rest from reference TRBV18 and TRBJ2-2): NAGVMQNPRHLVRRRGQEARLRCSPMKGHSHVYWYRQLPEEGLKFMVYLQKENIIDESGMPKERFSAEFPKEGPSILRIQQVVRGDSAAYFCASSRRVNTGELFFGEGSRLTVL.

This rearrangement joins TRBV15 to TRBJ1-4, with D perhaps TRBD1 (6 bases). The CDR3 contains 14 residues. CDR1 is LNHNV and CDR2 is YYDKDF in the germline V gene (reference sequence). The V end was cut by 1 base, the J end by 8 bases, with 11 bases between. This chain's CDR3 is CATSRGDMGEKLFF. For the CDR3, the DNA is TGTGCCACCAGCAGAGGGGACATGGGGGAAAAACTGTTTTTT.

V and J are TRBV7-2 and TRBJ2-1; D gene ambiguous. CDR3 length equals 15 residues. CDR1 and CDR2 from the germline V gene are SGHTA and FQGNSA. The V gene lost 2 bases and the J gene lost 7 bases, with 15 bases spanning the gap. CDR3 sequence: CASSLTAGSRNEQFF. CDR3 sequence (DNA): TGTGCCAGCAGCTTAACGGCAGGAAGTCGAAATGAGCAGTTCTTC.

V gene TRBV4-1 combines with J gene TRBJ2-1; D remains ambiguous. The CDR3 contains 15 residues. V was clipped by 3 bases and J by 5 bases, with 14 bases between them. The germline gives CDR1 MGHRA, CDR2 YSYEKL. The CDR3 DNA follows: TGCGCCAGCAGCCAGCCCGTCAGCACCCACAATGAGCAGTTCTTC. This gives the protein CASSQPVSTHNEQFF.

This clone was found a few times. V gene TRBV28 combines with J gene TRBJ2-5, with 8 bases fitting TRBD2. The CDR3 length is 17 residues. Germline values: CDR1 MDHEN, CDR2 SYDVKM. J was trimmed by 5 bases and V by 6 bases; bases with no gene match: 17. The CDR3 nucleotides are TGTGCCAGCAGGAGAGCCGGGTCGGGAGGGCCTTGGGAGACCCAGTACTTC. It is translated as CASRRAGSGGPWETQYF.

This clone was seen many times. The V gene is TRBV5-4, the J gene TRBJ1-3; TRBD1 is a possible D gene (6 bases). The germline V gene encodes CDR1 SGHNT and CDR2 YYREEE (reference sequence). V was trimmed by 5 bases and J by 1 base, leaving 16 bases between them. CDR3 length equals 16 residues. The DNA of the CDR3 is TGTGCCAGCAGTTATACAGGGCTGGTGTCTGGAAACACCATATATTTT. Protein: CASSYTGLVSGNTIYF. The whole variable domain, remainder taken from reference TRBV5-4 and TRBJ1-3, is ETGVTQSPTHLIKTRGQQVTLRCSSQSGHNTVSWYQQALGQGPQFIFQYYREEENGRGNFPPRFSGLQFPNYSSELNVNALELDDSALYLCASSYTGLVSGNTIYFGEGSWLTVV.

The chain carries TRBV5-6 and TRBJ2-6; D is perhaps TRBD1 or TRBD2 (5 bases each). Germline lookup yields CDR1 SGHDT and CDR2 YYEEEE. V lost 0 bases to trimming and J lost 0 bases, with 7 bases between them. This CDR3 region has 16 residues. In DNA form, the CDR3 reads TGTGCCAGCAGCTTGGGTGGGGGCTCTGGGGCCAACGTCCTGACTTTC. Protein sequence: CASSLGGGSGANVLTF.

In nucleotides, the CDR3 is TGCGCCAGCAGCCAAGATCGGTCAGGGGCCCCCTACAATGAGCAGTTCTTC. Amino acids: CASSQDRSGAPYNEQFF. The gene calls are TRBV4-1 and TRBJ2-1; perhaps TRBD1 as D (6 bases). The V and J ends lost 0 bases and 2 bases respectively, with 14 bases between them. The length of the CDR3 is 17 residues. Per the germline V gene, CDR1 is MGHRA and CDR2 is YSYEKL.

The chain couples TRBV4-1 to TRBJ2-3; D may be TRBD2 (5 bases). The germline CDR1 and CDR2 sequences are MGHRA and YSYEKL. The CDR3 runs 15 residues. V lost 1 base and J 5 bases, leaving 13 bases between the germline ends. The CDR3 DNA reads as TGCGCCAGCAGCCAAGGGGGAGAGTTAATAGATACGCAGTATTTT. Translated: CASSQGGELIDTQYF.

The chain recombines TRBV7-6 with TRBJ2-7, with TRBD2 identical over 10 bases. Germline loops: CDR1 SGHVS, CDR2 FNYEAQ. V was pared by 2 bases and J by 2 bases, with 18 bases of the junction left unmatched. The CDR3 totals 20 residues. CDR3 residues: CASSLSLRDSRTSGTYEQYF. CDR3 sequence (DNA): TGTGCCAGCAGCTTATCTCTGCGGGACAGCCGGACTAGCGGAACCTACGAGCAGTACTTC.

V and J are TRBV11-2 and TRBJ2-7; D is unresolved. Trimming removed 8 bases at V and 3 bases at J, with 11 bases between. From germline, CDR1 is SGHAT and CDR2 FQNNGV. The CDR3 length is 12 residues. CDR3 DNA: TGTGCCAGCTCTAAAAGTAGCTACGAGCAGTACTTC. It yields the protein CASSKSSYEQYF. The whole variable domain, remainder taken from reference TRBV11-2 and TRBJ2-7, is EAGVAQSPRYKIIEKRQSVAFWCNPISGHATLYWYQQILGQGPKLLIQFQNNGVVDDSQLPKDRFSAERLKGVDSTLKIQPAKLEDSAVYLCASSKSSYEQYFGPGTRLTVT.

The genes are TRBV27 and TRBJ1-5, with 7 bases lining up with TRBD1. CDR3 length: 16 amino acids. Germline values: CDR1 MNHEY, CDR2 SMNVEV (reference sequence). The ends lost 0 bases at V and 9 bases at J; junction bases unmatched: 11. The DNA of the CDR3 is TGTGCCAGCAGTTTATCCCGGGGACAGATGTCGGGGCCCCAGCATTTT. Protein product: CASSLSRGQMSGPQHF.

The rearrangement joins TRBV2 to TRBJ1-5; D perhaps matches TRBD1 (6 bases). CDR3 length: 14 residues. CDR1 is SNHLY, CDR2 FYNNEI, per germline. V lost 6 bases, J lost 5 bases, and 14 bases lay in between. The CDR3, as DNA: TGTGCCAGCAGGGCAGGGGTGGGGGATCAGCCCCAGCATTTT. Translated, it gives CASRAGVGDQPQHF.

V usage is TRBV2 and J usage is TRBJ2-1; 7 nucleotides line up with TRBD2. This CDR3 comprises 13 residues. Per the germline V gene, CDR1 is SNHLY and CDR2 is FYNNEI. V dropped 8 bases and J dropped 6; count of bases not matched to a gene: 7. The CDR3 loop reads CASRRTSGNEQFF. CDR3 nucleotide sequence: TGTGCCAGCCGGAGGACTAGTGGCAATGAGCAGTTCTTC.

The chain is built from TRBV7-2 and TRBJ2-1; D gene uncertain. The CDR3 contains 12 residues. The germline V gene has CDR1 SGHTA and CDR2 FQGNSA. Deletions cut 3 bases from V and 9 bases from J, with 9 bases between. The CDR3 sequence is CASSFDWSEQFF. CDR3 coding DNA: TGTGCCAGCAGCTTCGACTGGTCTGAGCAGTTCTTC.

Of note for this clone: This could be a read error, since a much larger clone is one nucleotide away. This sample includes further DNA sequences coding for the same CDR3. The chain employs TRBV5-6 and TRBJ2-1; D gene ambiguous. CDR1 and CDR2 from the germline V gene are SGHDT and YYEEEE. This CDR3 is 11 amino acids long. V gave up 4 bases and J gave up 5 bases, with 4 bases separating them. The DNA of the CDR3 is TGTGCCAGCAGCCTGAACAATGAGCAGTTCTTC. It is translated as CASSLNNEQFF.